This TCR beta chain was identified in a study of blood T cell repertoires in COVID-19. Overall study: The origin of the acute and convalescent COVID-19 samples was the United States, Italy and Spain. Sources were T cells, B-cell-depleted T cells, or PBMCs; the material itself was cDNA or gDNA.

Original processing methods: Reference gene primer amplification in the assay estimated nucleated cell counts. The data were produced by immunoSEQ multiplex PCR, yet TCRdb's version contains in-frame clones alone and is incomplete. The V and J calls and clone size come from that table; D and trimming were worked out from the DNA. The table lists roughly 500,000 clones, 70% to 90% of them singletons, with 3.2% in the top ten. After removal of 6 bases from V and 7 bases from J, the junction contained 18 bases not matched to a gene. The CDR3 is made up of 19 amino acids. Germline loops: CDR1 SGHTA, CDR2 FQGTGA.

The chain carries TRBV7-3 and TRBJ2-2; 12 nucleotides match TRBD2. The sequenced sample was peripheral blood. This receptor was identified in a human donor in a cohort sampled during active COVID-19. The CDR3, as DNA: TGTGCCAGCAGTTCGCACCTCCCGACTAGCGGGAGTTCTATCGGGGAGCTGTTTTTT. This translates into CASSSHLPTSGSSIGELFF.